This TCR beta chain emerged from a study of shared clonotypes between healthy human individuals. Whole-study findings and limits: Deeper or shallower sequencing was expected to change how clonotypes are shared among donors.

To note about this clone: The target antigen is unknown.

The method was immunoSEQ multiplex PCR; TCRdb's version includes in-frame clones alone and lacks a portion of them. Of just under 350,000 clones in the sample, about 70% were seen once. Germline loops: CDR1 SGHNT, CDR2 YYREEE (reference sequence). The CDR3 runs 13 residues. Trimming cost V 2 bases and J 4 bases, with 9 bases left between them. This clonotype originated in a man aged 25-45 years in good health. This chain links TRBV5-4 with TRBJ1-1; tentatively, D is TRBD1 (6 bases). The material sequenced was memory CD4+ T cells sorted from blood. The subset was: CD45RA-negative fraction. The CDR3 sequence is CASSFIGGTEAFF. CDR3 nucleotides: TGTGCCAGCAGCTTTATAGGGGGCACTGAAGCTTTCTTT.